These 23 T cell receptor beta chains were all obtained from the same sample, sequenced in a study of blood T cell repertoires in COVID-19. Profiling relied on immunoSEQ multiplex PCR, and the TCRdb table lists in-frame clones only, not all of them. This table holds 350,000 to 400,000 clones, nearly 90% found once. The sequencing input was peripheral blood. The source is a man younger than 35 with active or convalescent COVID-19.

The J gene is TRBJ1-1, the V gene TRBV5-1; D perhaps matches TRBD1 (5 bases). CDR1 and CDR2 (germline): SGHRS, YFSETQ. V lost 4 bases to trimming and J lost 4 bases, with 17 bases between them. This CDR3 is built from 15 residues. Here the CDR3 DNA reads TGCGCCAGCAGCGCGGGGACTCAGGAGGGCACTGAAGCTTTCTTT. Amino acid sequence: CASSAGTQEGTEAFF.

This rearrangement joins TRBV11-2 to TRBJ1-3; 8 bases match TRBD1. CDR1 is SGHAT, CDR2 FQNNGV, per germline. V trimming: 3 bases; J trimming: 8 bases; junction bases outside the gene matches: 9. The CDR3 consists of 15 residues. The chain's CDR3 is CASSLLSQGADTIYF. CDR3 sequence (DNA): TGTGCCAGCAGCTTGTTGAGTCAGGGGGCTGACACCATATATTTT.

The rearrangement uses TRBV28 and TRBJ2-1; D might be TRBD1 (6 bases). The CDR3 contains 13 residues. Per the germline V gene, CDR1 is MDHEN and CDR2 is SYDVKM. With 3 bases removed from V and 6 bases from J, the gap between germline ends came to 9 bases. The CDR3 spells CASSLDSSNEQFF. CDR3 in DNA: TGTGCCAGCAGTTTGGACAGTAGCAATGAGCAGTTCTTC.

The V call is TRBV5-1, the J call TRBJ2-7; D gene ambiguous. V dropped 0 bases and J dropped 0 bases, with 7 bases sitting between them. CDR1 SGHRS and CDR2 YFSETQ come from the germline V gene. This CDR3 contains 14 residues. The chain's CDR3 is CASSLDVASYEQYF. CDR3 bases: TGCGCCAGCAGCTTGGATGTGGCCTCCTACGAGCAGTACTTC.

The chain employs TRBV30 and TRBJ1-5; D is perhaps TRBD1 (6 bases). V was clipped by 1 base and J by 2 bases, with 6 bases between them. From germline, CDR1 is GTSNPN and CDR2 SVGIG (reference sequence). This CDR3 region has 13 residues. CDR3: CAWSAGGNQPQHF. The CDR3 DNA follows: TGTGCCTGGAGTGCAGGGGGCAATCAGCCCCAGCATTTT.

CDR3 amino acids: CASSLGTDYYGYTF. In DNA form, the CDR3 reads TGTGCCAGTAGTCTAGGGACAGATTACTATGGCTACACCTTC. This chain links TRBV19 with TRBJ1-2; TRBD1 matches 7 bases. Germline V gene data show CDR1 as LNHDA and CDR2 as SQIVND (reference sequence). CDR3 size: 14 residues. Trimming at V came to 5 bases and at J to 3 bases, leaving 6 bases not matched to a gene.

This clone has only a few counts. The CDR3 nucleotides are TGTGCCAGCTCACCGATGGAGACTGGAAACACCATATATTTT. Encoded protein: CASSPMETGNTIYF. This chain uses TRBV18 with TRBJ1-3; D remains ambiguous. The germline gives CDR1 KGHSH, CDR2 LQKENI. This CDR3 contains 14 residues. Trimming left V 3 bases short and J 2 bases short, with 8 bases between.

The chain combines TRBV4-3 with TRBJ2-1; possible D gene TRBD2, 5 bases. The CDR3 covers 15 residues. Germline assignment: CDR1 LGHNA and CDR2 YSLEER. The germline V and J ends were trimmed by 1 base and 4 bases, with 11 bases remaining between them. The CDR3 DNA reads as TGCGCCAGCAGCCAAGTTGCGACTATATACAATGAGCAGTTCTTC. Translated: CASSQVATIYNEQFF.

This chain links TRBV11-1 with TRBJ1-1, with TRBD1 matching over 7 bases. CDR3 size: 12 residues. From germline, CDR1 is SGHAT and CDR2 FQDESV (reference sequence). V lost 2 bases, J lost 11 bases, and 5 bases stayed unmatched. This CDR3 reads CASSLPGQNAFF. The CDR3 coding sequence is TGTGCCAGCAGCTTACCGGGACAGAATGCTTTCTTT.

This sequence joins TRBV5-4 and TRBJ2-5, with 8 bases aligning to TRBD2. Trimming took 4 bases from V and 8 from J; bases not matched to a gene: 4. The CDR3 extends over 12 amino acids. Germline CDR1 SGHNT, CDR2 YYREEE (reference sequence). CDR3 nucleotide sequence: TGTGCCAGCAGCCCGGGACTAGGAACCCAGTACTTC. It specifies CASSPGLGTQYF.

This sequence joins TRBV9 and TRBJ2-1; 11 positions match TRBD1. This CDR3 has 16 amino acids. V was pared by 3 bases and J by 2 bases, with 4 bases of the junction left unmatched. CDR1 is SGDLS, CDR2 YYNGEE, per germline. DNA for the CDR3: TGTGCCAGCAGCGGGGACAGGGGGTTCACCTACAATGAGCAGTTCTTC. This sequence encodes CASSGDRGFTYNEQFF. Full variable domain (outside the CDR3, taken from reference TRBV9 and TRBJ2-1): DSGVTQTPKHLITATGQRVTLRCSPRSGDLSVYWYQQSLDQGLQFLIQYYNGEERAKGNILERFSAQQFPDLHSELNLSSLELGDSALYFCASSGDRGFTYNEQFFGPGTRLTVL.

The chain combines TRBV18 with TRBJ2-5; possible D gene TRBD1, 6 bases. CDR3 length: 14 residues. Germline CDR1 is KGHSH and CDR2 is LQKENI. V lost 2 bases, J lost 5 bases, and 12 bases lay in between. CDR3 nucleotide sequence: TGTGCCAGCTCACCATCCAGGGGTTTGGAGACCCAGTACTTC. Protein: CASSPSRGLETQYF.

This rearrangement joins TRBV7-9 to TRBJ1-1, with D perhaps matching TRBD1 (5 bases). The CDR3 contains 15 residues. Germline V CDR1 and CDR2: SEHNR, FQNEAQ (reference sequence). Trimming shortened V by 0 bases and J by 0 bases, and 8 bases separated the two germline ends. Written as DNA, the CDR3 is TGTGCCAGCAGCTTAGCTACAGGAATGAACACTGAAGCTTTCTTT. Its protein product is CASSLATGMNTEAFF. The full variable domain, with the rest looked up from reference TRBV7-9 and TRBJ1-1, is DTGVSQNPRHKITKRGQNVTFRCDPISEHNRLYWYRQTLGQGPEFLTYFQNEAQLEKSRLLSDRFSAERPKGSFSTLEIQRTEQGDSAMYLCASSLATGMNTEAFFGQGTRLTVV.

The rearrangement uses TRBV15 and TRBJ2-1; 9 nucleotides agree with TRBD2. Germline CDR1 reads LNHNV; CDR2 reads YYDKDF (reference sequence). The V gene end was trimmed by 3 bases and the J gene end by 9 bases; junction bases not matched to a gene: 6. The CDR3 totals 14 residues. The CDR3 region is CATSSHSGGGEQFF. The CDR3 DNA sequence: TGTGCCACCAGCAGTCATAGCGGGGGCGGTGAGCAGTTCTTC.

This clone was seen only once. The gene calls are TRBV18 and TRBJ1-5, with a weak D call TRBD1 (5 bases). In germline, CDR1 is KGHSH, CDR2 LQKENI. The CDR3 is made up of 15 amino acids. Trimming left V 5 bases short and J 1 base short, with 12 bases between. CDR3 bases: TGTGCCAGCTCAGCCGGAAGGGGAAGCAATCAGCCCCAGCATTTT. Its translation is CASSAGRGSNQPQHF.

This sequence joins TRBV4-3 and TRBJ2-7; 9 nucleotides align to TRBD1. Germline values: CDR1 LGHNA, CDR2 YSLEER. The CDR3 extends over 13 amino acids. After removal of 10 bases from V and 3 bases from J, the junction contained 7 bases not matched to a gene. The CDR3, as DNA: TGCGCCACCTCTGAGGGACAGGGCTACGAGCAGTACTTC. It encodes CATSEGQGYEQYF.

The rearrangement joins TRBV6-1 to TRBJ1-4, with unresolved D. V lost 0 bases to trimming and J lost 7 bases, with 27 bases between them. Germline V gene lookup returns CDR1 MNHNS and CDR2 SASEGT. CDR3 length equals 20 residues. The CDR3 DNA sequence: TGTGCCAGCAGTGAAGCTTGGACCAAACGTGGGAGAGGAAGGCGTGAAAAACTGTTTTTT. It yields the protein CASSEAWTKRGRGRREKLFF.

The chain recombines TRBV7-9 with TRBJ1-5; possible D gene TRBD1, 5 bases. The V and J ends lost 5 bases and 6 bases respectively, with 14 bases between them. The CDR3 length is 14 residues. Germline lookup yields CDR1 SEHNR and CDR2 FQNEAQ (reference sequence). CDR3: CASSPTGGGQPQHF. The CDR3 DNA reads TGTGCCAGCAGCCCGACGGGGGGAGGTCAGCCCCAGCATTTT.

The V call is TRBV30, the J call TRBJ2-7; possibly TRBD1 for D (6 bases). The CDR3 covers 13 residues. Germline V gene sequence: CDR1 GTSNPN, CDR2 SVGIG (reference sequence). Deletions cut 2 bases from V and 4 bases from J, with 12 bases between. Here the CDR3 reads CAWSKDSSYEQYF. The CDR3, as DNA: TGTGCCTGGAGTAAGGACAGTTCGTACGAGCAGTACTTC.

V is TRBV28 and J is TRBJ2-3; tentatively, D is TRBD2 (6 bases). CDR1 MDHEN and CDR2 SYDVKM come from the germline V gene. V lost 5 bases and J 4 bases, leaving 19 bases between the germline ends. This CDR3 spans 16 amino acids. The CDR3 loop is CASSTISGQSPDTQYF. CDR3 DNA: TGTGCCAGCAGTACGATTAGCGGCCAAAGCCCAGATACGCAGTATTTT. Looking up the rest from reference TRBV28 and TRBJ2-3 gives the full variable domain: DVKVTQSSRYLVKRTGEKVFLECVQDMDHENMFWYRQDPGLGLRLIYFSYDVKMKEKGDIPEGYSVSREKKERFSLILESASTNQTSMYLCASSTISGQSPDTQYFGPGTRLTVL.

The chain employs TRBV5-1 and TRBJ2-7; a possible D gene is TRBD1 (6 bases). From germline, CDR1 is SGHRS and CDR2 YFSETQ. The CDR3 length is 19 residues. V was clipped by 7 bases and J by 2 bases, with 31 bases between them. The DNA for the CDR3 is TGCGCCAGCGCCTGGAGTTTGTCGTTCGGGACAACCTCCCCCTACGAGCAGTACTTC. Translating it yields CASAWSLSFGTTSPYEQYF.

As regards this clone: The identical CDR3 is also encoded by other nucleotide sequences in the sample. This rearrangement joins TRBV6-5 to TRBJ1-3; no definite D call. This CDR3 region has 11 residues. Per germline, CDR1 MNHEY and CDR2 SVGAGI. Trimming pared 7 bases from V and 4 bases from J, leaving 5 bases between. The CDR3 sequence: CASTRGNTIYF. The CDR3 DNA follows: TGTGCCAGCACTCGGGGAAACACCATATATTTT.

This clone was counted a single time. This chain uses TRBV29-1 with TRBJ2-1; 7 nucleotides agree with TRBD2. Per the germline V gene, CDR1 is SQVTM and CDR2 is ANQGSEA. After removal of 7 bases from V and 5 bases from J, the junction contained 8 bases not matched to a gene. The CDR3 contains 13 residues. The CDR3 is CSAGGGVDNEQFF. The CDR3 DNA follows: TGCAGCGCGGGCGGGGGAGTTGACAATGAGCAGTTCTTC.